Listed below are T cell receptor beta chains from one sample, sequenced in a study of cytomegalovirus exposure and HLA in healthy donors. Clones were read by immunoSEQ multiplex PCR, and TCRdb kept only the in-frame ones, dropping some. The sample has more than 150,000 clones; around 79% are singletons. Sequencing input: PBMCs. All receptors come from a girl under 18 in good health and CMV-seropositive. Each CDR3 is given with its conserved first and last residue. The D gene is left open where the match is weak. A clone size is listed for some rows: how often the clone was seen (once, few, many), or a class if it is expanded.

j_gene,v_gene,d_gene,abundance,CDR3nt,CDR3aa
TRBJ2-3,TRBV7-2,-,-,TGTGCCAGCAGCTTCGGACTCCCAGATACGCAGTATTTT,CASSFGLPDTQYF
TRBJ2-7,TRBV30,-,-,TGTGCCTGGTGCAGGGTTAATTCCTACGAGCAGTACTTC,CAWCRVNSYEQYF
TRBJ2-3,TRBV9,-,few,TGTGCCAGCAGCGTGAGGAGCGGTCAAGATACGCAGTATTTT,CASSVRSGQDTQYF
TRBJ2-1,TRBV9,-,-,TGTGCCAGCAGCGTAGTCTTAGGGGGGGGCTTCAATGAGCAGTTCTTC,CASSVVLGGGFNEQFF
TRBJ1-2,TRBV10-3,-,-,TGTGCCATCAGTGAGTGGGACACCGCTGGCTACACCTTC,CAISEWDTAGYTF
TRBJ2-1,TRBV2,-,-,TGTGCCGGAGAGGACAGTCCCAATGAGCAGTTCTTC,CAGEDSPNEQFF
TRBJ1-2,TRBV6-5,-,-,TGTGCCAGCAGTATAGGCTTGGGGCGGGGGGACGGCTACACCTTC,CASSIGLGRGDGYTF
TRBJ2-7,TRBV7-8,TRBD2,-,TGTGCCACGGGGGGGACTACCTACGAGCAGTACTTC,CATGGTTYEQYF
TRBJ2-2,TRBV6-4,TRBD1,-,TGTGCCAGCAGTGACACCTCGACAGGGGTGAGCGGGGAGCTGTTTTTT,CASSDTSTGVSGELFF
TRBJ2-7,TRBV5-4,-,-,TGTGCCAGCAGCGGCCCAGGGGGAGGGCAGTACTTC,CASSGPGGGQYF
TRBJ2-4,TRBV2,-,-,TGTGCCAGCAGTGAAATGGGGACTCTGGGGCACATTCAGTACTTC,CASSEMGTLGHIQYF
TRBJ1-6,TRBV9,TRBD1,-,TGTGCCAGCAGCAGGACAGGGTCCGGTTCACCCCTCCACTTT,CASSRTGSGSPLHF
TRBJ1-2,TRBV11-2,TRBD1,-,TGTGCCAGCAGCCTCCGTTGGCAGGGGGATGGCTACACCTTC,CASSLRWQGDGYTF
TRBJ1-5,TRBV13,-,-,TGTGCCAGCAGCTCCCACCGGGACAAGTCCAATCAGCCCCAGCATTTT,CASSSHRDKSNQPQHF
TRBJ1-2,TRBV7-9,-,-,TGTGCCAGCAGCTCTTCAGGGAACTATGGCTACACCTTC,CASSSSGNYGYTF
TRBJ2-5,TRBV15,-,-,TGTGCCACCAGCACACTAGCCGGGGATCAAGAGACCCAGTACTTC,CATSTLAGDQETQYF
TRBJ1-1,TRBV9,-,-,TGTGCCAGCAGCGTAGGGGTCGGGGGGGCGGAAGGCGAAGCTTTCTTT,CASSVGVGGAEGEAFF
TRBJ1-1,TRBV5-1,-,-,TGCGCCAGCAGCTTGACAGCTACCCTAACCAAGAACACTGAAGCTTTCTTT,CASSLTATLTKNTEAFF
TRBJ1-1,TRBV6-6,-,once,TGTGCCAGCAGGTATGAGTTGCTGAACACTGAAGCTTTCTTT,CASRYELLNTEAFF
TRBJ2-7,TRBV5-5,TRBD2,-,TGTGCCAGCAGCACCGCACTGGGACTAGCGGGGGCCCTCTCCTACGAGCAGTACTTC,CASSTALGLAGALSYEQYF
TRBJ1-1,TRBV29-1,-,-,TGCAGCGTTGCCCCGGACACCTTGAGTGCTGAAGCTTTCTTT,CSVAPDTLSAEAFF
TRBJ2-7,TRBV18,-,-,TGTGCCAGCTCACTCAGGATAGAAGCCTACGAGCAGTACTTC,CASSLRIEAYEQYF
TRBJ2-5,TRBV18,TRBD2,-,TGTGCCAGCTCCCAGCTCCCGACTAGCGGGCCTTTCCAAGAGACCCAGTACTTC,CASSQLPTSGPFQETQYF
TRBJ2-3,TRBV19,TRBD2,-,TGTGCCAGTACCGATTGGAGCGGGACTAGCACAGATACGCAGTATTTT,CASTDWSGTSTDTQYF
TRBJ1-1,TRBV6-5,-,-,TGTGCCAGCAGTTATCACAGGATCGGCACTGAAGCTTTCTTT,CASSYHRIGTEAFF
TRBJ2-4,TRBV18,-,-,TGTGCCAGCTCACGAGACAGCTCATCAGCCAAAAACATTCAGTACTTC,CASSRDSSSAKNIQYF
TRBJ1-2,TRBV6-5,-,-,TGTGCCAGCAGTTACGGTCCGAGAGACTATGGCTACACCTTC,CASSYGPRDYGYTF
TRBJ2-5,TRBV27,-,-,TGTGCCAGCAGCCCCCTCTCGTACCAAGAGACCCAGTACTTC,CASSPLSYQETQYF
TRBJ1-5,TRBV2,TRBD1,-,TGTGCCAGCTTGGAGCGGGACAGGGTCAATCAGCCCCAGCATTTT,CASLERDRVNQPQHF
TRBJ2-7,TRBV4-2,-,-,TGTGCCAGCAGCCAAGGGGAACAGGGCTCCTACGAGCAGTACTTC,CASSQGEQGSYEQYF
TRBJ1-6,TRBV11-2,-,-,TGTGCCAGCAGCCCCCTTGGGGGGGTGGGTTCACCCCTCCACTTT,CASSPLGGVGSPLHF
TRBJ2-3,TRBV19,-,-,TGTGCCAGTAGTTGGGCAGGAAGCACAGATACGCAGTATTTT,CASSWAGSTDTQYF
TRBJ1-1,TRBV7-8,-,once,TGTGCCAGCAGCGGTCGAACAGGGCCCACTGAAGCTTTCTTT,CASSGRTGPTEAFF
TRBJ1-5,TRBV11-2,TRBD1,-,TGTGCCAGCAGCCCACAGGGGCTCAGCAATCAGCCCCAGCATTTT,CASSPQGLSNQPQHF
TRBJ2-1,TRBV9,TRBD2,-,TGTGCCAGCAGCGTAGGCCTAGCGGGGGGGCTGAATGAGCAGTTCTTC,CASSVGLAGGLNEQFF
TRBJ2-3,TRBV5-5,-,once,TGTGCCAGCAGCTCCCACTGGACAGGCACAGATACGCAGTATTTT,CASSSHWTGTDTQYF
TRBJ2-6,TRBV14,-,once,TGTGCCAGCCGGTACGCTGGCGGCGCAGTCCTGACTTTC,CASRYAGGAVLTF
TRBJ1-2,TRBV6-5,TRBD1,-,TGTGCCAGCAGTTACGGGACAGGGGGTAACTATGGCTACACCTTC,CASSYGTGGNYGYTF
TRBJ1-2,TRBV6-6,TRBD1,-,TGTGCCAGCACCACAGGGGAGAGCTATGGCTACACCTTC,CASTTGESYGYTF
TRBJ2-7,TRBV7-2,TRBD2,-,TGTGCCAGCAGCTTTACTAGCGTAACCTCCTACGAGCAGTACTTC,CASSFTSVTSYEQYF
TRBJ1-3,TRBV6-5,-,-,TGTGCCAGCAGTTACTCGAGGCTCTCTGGAAACACCATATATTTT,CASSYSRLSGNTIYF
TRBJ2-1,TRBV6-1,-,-,TGTGCCAGCAGTGCGGCGGCGGGTAGTAACAATGAGCAGTTCTTC,CASSAAAGSNNEQFF
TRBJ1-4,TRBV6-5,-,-,TGTGCCAGCAGTTACTCGGGACATCCTGAAAAACTGTTTTTT,CASSYSGHPEKLFF
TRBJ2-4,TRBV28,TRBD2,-,TGTGCCAGCGGGTCGGGGGGGGGTGCCAAAAACATTCAGTACTTC,CASGSGGGAKNIQYF
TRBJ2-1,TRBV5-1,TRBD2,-,TGCGCCAGCAGCTTGGTGGGGCGGGGGGACTACAATGAGCAGTTCTTC,CASSLVGRGDYNEQFF
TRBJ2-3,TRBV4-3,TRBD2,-,TGCGCCAGCAGCTACGGACTAGCGGGTTCAGATACGCAGTATTTT,CASSYGLAGSDTQYF
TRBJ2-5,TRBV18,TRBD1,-,TGTGCCAGCTCTCTGAGACAGGGGGGTGAGACCCAGTACTTC,CASSLRQGGETQYF
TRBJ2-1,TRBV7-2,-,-,TGTGCCAGCAGCTACCACGTCCTATTACGCAATGAGCAGTTCTTC,CASSYHVLLRNEQFF
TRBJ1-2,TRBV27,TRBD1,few,TGTGCCAGCAGTCCCCGCATCCCGGGACAGGGACACTATGGCTACACCTTC,CASSPRIPGQGHYGYTF
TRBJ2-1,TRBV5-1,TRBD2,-,TGCGCCAGCAGCTTGGGGAGCGGGGGTCCGTACAATGAGCAGTTCTTC,CASSLGSGGPYNEQFF
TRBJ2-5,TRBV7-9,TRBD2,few,TGTGCCAGCAGCCTCGGGACTAGCGGGGGGTACCAAGAGACCCAGTACTTC,CASSLGTSGGYQETQYF
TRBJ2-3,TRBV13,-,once,TGTGCCAGCAGCCCACAGAAAATCCGGGAAGGTGCGCAGTATTTT,CASSPQKIREGAQYF
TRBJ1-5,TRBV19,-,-,TGTGCCAGTAGACCGGACAGCTATAGCAATCAGCCCCAGCATTTT,CASRPDSYSNQPQHF
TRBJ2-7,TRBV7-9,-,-,TGTGCCAGCAGCTCCCCCCTAGCCTCCTACGAGCAGTACTTC,CASSSPLASYEQYF
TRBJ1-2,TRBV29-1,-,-,TGCAGCGTTGTTCCTGCGTTACGAGGCTACACCTTC,CSVVPALRGYTF
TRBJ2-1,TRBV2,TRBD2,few,TGTGCCAGCAGTGAACGAGCGGGGGGGAAATACAATGAGCAGTTCTTC,CASSERAGGKYNEQFF
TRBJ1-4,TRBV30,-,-,TGTGCCTCTGGAGGTCGCGGTGAAAAACTGTTTTTT,CASGGRGEKLFF